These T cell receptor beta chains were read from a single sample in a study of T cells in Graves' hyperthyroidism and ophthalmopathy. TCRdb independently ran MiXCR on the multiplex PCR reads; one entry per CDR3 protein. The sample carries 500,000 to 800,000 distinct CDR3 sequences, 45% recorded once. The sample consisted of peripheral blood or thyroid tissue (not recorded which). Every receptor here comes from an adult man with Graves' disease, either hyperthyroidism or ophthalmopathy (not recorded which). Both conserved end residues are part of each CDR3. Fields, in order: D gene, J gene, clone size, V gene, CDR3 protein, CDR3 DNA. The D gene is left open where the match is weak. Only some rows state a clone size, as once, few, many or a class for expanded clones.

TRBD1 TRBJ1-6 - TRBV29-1 CSVRRQGARSPLHF TGCAGCGTGAGGCGACAGGGGGCACGTTCACCCCTCCACTTT
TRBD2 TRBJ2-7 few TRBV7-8 CASTKKGLAGIYEQYF TGTGCCAGCACCAAAAAGGGGCTAGCGGGAATATACGAGCAGTACTTC
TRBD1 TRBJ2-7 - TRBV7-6 CATGTGFFYEQYF TGTGCCACCGGGACAGGGTTTTTCTACGAGCAGTACTTC
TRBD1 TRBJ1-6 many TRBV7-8 CASSLANRGRDSPLHF TGTGCCAGCAGCTTAGCGAACAGGGGGCGCGATTCACCCCTCCACTTT
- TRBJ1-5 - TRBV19 CASSIQGTSNQPQHF TGTGCCAGTAGTATACAGGGGACTAGCAATCAGCCCCAGCATTTT
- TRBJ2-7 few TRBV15 CATSRDGFGSFSSYEQYF TGTGCCACCAGCAGAGACGGTTTCGGGAGCTTCAGCTCCTACGAGCAGTACTTC
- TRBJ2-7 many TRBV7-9 CASSSASYEQYF TGCGCCAGCAGCTCCGCCTCCTACGAGCAGTACTTC
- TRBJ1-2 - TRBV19 CVSSIGAGDYGYTF TGTGTCAGTAGTATAGGCGCAGGGGACTATGGCTACACCTTC
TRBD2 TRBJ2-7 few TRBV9 CASSFGLAVYSEQYF TGTGCCAGCAGTTTCGGACTAGCGGTTTATTCCGAGCAGTACTTC
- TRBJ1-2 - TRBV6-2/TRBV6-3 CASRDDREFYGYTF TGTGCCAGCAGGGACGACCGGGAATTCTATGGCTACACCTTC
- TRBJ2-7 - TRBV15 CATNRRRDGAYEQYF TGTGCCACCAACAGACGACGGGACGGCGCCTACGAACAGTACTTC
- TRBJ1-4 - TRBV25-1 CASSEWGGWEKLFF TGTGCCAGCAGTGAATGGGGCGGGTGGGAAAAACTGTTTTTT
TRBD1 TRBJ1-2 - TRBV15 CATSSVTGGNYGYTF TGTGCCACCAGCAGCGTAACAGGGGGGAACTATGGCTACACCTTC
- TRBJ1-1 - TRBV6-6 CASSYSMLTEAFF TGTGCCAGCAGTTACTCGATGCTCACTGAAGCTTTCTTT
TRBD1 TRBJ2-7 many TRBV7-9 CASSFRDRGDEQYF TGTGCCAGCAGCTTCCGGGACAGGGGGGACGAGCAGTACTTC
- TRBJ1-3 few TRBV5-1 CASSLDQGRGNTIYF TGCGCCAGCAGCTTGGATCAGGGAAGAGGAAACACCATATATTTT
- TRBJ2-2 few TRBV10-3 CAISEPKGSGELFF TGTGCCATCAGTGAGCCGAAGGGATCCGGGGAGCTGTTTTTT